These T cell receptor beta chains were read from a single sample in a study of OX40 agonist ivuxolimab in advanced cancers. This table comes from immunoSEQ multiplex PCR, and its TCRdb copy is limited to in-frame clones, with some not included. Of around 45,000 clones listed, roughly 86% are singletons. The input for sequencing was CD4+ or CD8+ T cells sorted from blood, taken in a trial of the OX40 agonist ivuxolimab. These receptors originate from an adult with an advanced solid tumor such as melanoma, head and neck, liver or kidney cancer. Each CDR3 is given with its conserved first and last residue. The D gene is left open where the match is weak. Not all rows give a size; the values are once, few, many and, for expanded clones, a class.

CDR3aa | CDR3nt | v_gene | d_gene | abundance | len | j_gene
CASSPGTSIFTDTQYF | TGTGCTAGCAGCCCCGGGACTAGCATCTTCACAGATACGCAGTATTTT | TRBV7-7 | TRBD2 | . | 16 | TRBJ2-3
CASSPPGTGNGYTF | TGTGCCAGCAGTCCACCCGGGACAGGGAACGGCTACACCTTC | TRBV28 | TRBD1 | . | 14 | TRBJ1-2
CASSSSISGELFF | TGTGCCAGCAGCTCCTCCATATCCGGGGAGCTGTTTTTT | TRBV11-3 | . | . | 13 | TRBJ2-2
CASSARTEGPQYF | TGTGCCAGCAGCGCTCGGACCGAAGGTCCCCAGTACTTC | TRBV9 | . | . | 13 | TRBJ2-5
CASSPPGGVILDTQYF | TGTGCCAGCAGCCCCCCCGGCGGGGTAATATTAGATACGCAGTATTTT | TRBV11-1 | . | few | 16 | TRBJ2-3
CASSQDIGQTNYEQYF | TGTGCCAGCAGCCAAGATATTGGTCAAACCAACTACGAGCAGTACTTC | TRBV14 | . | . | 16 | TRBJ2-7
CAISVAVDTGELFF | TGTGCCATCAGTGTTGCGGTCGACACCGGGGAGCTGTTTTTT | TRBV10-3 | . | . | 14 | TRBJ2-2
CASSAQSDYGELFF | TGCGCCAGCAGCGCACAAAGCGATTACGGGGAGCTGTTTTTT | TRBV5-1 | . | . | 14 | TRBJ2-2
CASRRDRGYGDNEQFF | TGTGCCAGCAGAAGGGACAGGGGGTACGGGGACAATGAGCAGTTCTTC | TRBV28 | TRBD1 | . | 16 | TRBJ2-1
CASSLGSVDIQYF | TGTGCCAGCAGCTTGGGTTCTGTGGACATTCAGTACTTC | TRBV5-6 | . | . | 13 | TRBJ2-4
CASSFSESTEAFF | TGTGCCAGCAGCTTTTCGGAAAGCACTGAAGCTTTCTTT | TRBV11-3 | . | . | 13 | TRBJ1-1
CASSQELAKNIQYF | TGTGCCAGCAGCCAAGAACTAGCCAAAAACATTCAGTACTTC | TRBV14 | . | . | 14 | TRBJ2-4
CASSLEGPYGYTF | TGTGCCAGCAGTTTAGAAGGACCCTATGGCTACACCTTC | TRBV27 | . | . | 13 | TRBJ1-2
CASSLRDTYGGYTF | TGTGCCAGCAGTCTGCGGGACACATATGGTGGCTACACCTTC | TRBV28 | . | once | 14 | TRBJ1-2
CASSRTPAYEQYF | TGTGCCAGCAGTCGGACTCCCGCCTACGAGCAGTACTTC | TRBV6-1 | . | . | 13 | TRBJ2-7
CASASGRAGYNEQFF | TGCGCCAGCGCCTCCGGGAGGGCGGGTTACAATGAGCAGTTCTTC | TRBV5-1 | TRBD2 | . | 15 | TRBJ2-1
CAIRSGQGNGELFF | TGTGCCATCAGATCGGGACAGGGAAACGGGGAGCTGTTTTTT | TRBV10-3 | TRBD1 | . | 14 | TRBJ2-2
CASSRDRALAEQYF | TGTGCCAGCAGTCGGGACAGAGCTTTGGCCGAGCAGTACTTC | TRBV7-2 | TRBD1 | . | 14 | TRBJ2-7
CASKPPGLAGHNEQFF | TGTGCCAGCAAACCTCCGGGACTAGCGGGTCATAATGAGCAGTTCTTC | TRBV7-3 | TRBD2 | . | 16 | TRBJ2-1